This T cell receptor beta chain was retrieved from a study of human T cells and chemical hapten exposure. A note on this clonotype: Its specificity is not known.

The template was total RNA from unfractionated whole blood. Study-wide results and limits: High-frequency TCRs, those above 1 in 1000, stayed the same after DPC sensitization.

Unique molecular identifiers were linked by the library to individual cDNA molecules. TCRdb redid the calling of the reads with MiXCR, one entry per CDR3 protein. Among about 120,000 distinct CDR3 sequences listed, approximately 9% were seen once. V lost 4 bases to trimming and J lost 3 bases, with 16 bases between them. The germline CDR1 and CDR2 sequences are LNHDA and SQIVND (reference sequence). The CDR3 covers 16 residues. Sequencing used whole blood. This TCR came from a human donor in good health. Some clones in this sample may be carry-over from other donors' samples. The chain is built from TRBV19 and TRBJ2-1, with D perhaps matching TRBD2 (7 bases). The DNA of the CDR3 is TGTGCCAGTAGTACGGGGGCGGGGGCCCGCTACAATGAGCAGTTCTTC. The encoded protein is CASSTGAGARYNEQFF.